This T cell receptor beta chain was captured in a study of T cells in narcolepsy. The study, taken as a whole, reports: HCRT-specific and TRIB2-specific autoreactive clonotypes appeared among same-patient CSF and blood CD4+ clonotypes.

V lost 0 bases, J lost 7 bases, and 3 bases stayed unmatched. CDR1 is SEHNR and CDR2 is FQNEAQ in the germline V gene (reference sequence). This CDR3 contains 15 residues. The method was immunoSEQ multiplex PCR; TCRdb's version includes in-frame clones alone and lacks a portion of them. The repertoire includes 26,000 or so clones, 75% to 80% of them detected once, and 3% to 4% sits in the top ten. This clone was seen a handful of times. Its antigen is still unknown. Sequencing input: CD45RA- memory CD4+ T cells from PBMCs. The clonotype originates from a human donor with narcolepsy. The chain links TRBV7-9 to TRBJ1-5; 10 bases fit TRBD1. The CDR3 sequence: CASSLAVGQGQPQHF. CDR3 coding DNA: TGTGCCAGCAGCTTAGCGGTGGGACAGGGGCAGCCCCAGCATTTT. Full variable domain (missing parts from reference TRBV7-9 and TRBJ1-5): DTGVSQNPRHKITKRGQNVTFRCDPISEHNRLYWYRQTLGQGPEFLTYFQNEAQLEKSRLLSDRFSAERPKGSFSTLEIQRTEQGDSAMYLCASSLAVGQGQPQHFGDGTRLSIL.